The 25 T cell receptor beta chains reported below all come from one sample, sequenced in a study of Graves' ophthalmopathy and Graves' hyperthyroidism. Scientists amplified the TCR beta CDR3 regions from RNA transcripts. RT-PCR was first run with HTBI primers, then multiplex PCR in a second round. A single record per CDR3 protein comes from TCRdb applying MiXCR to the multiplex PCR reads. This sample has 200,000 to 250,000 distinct CDR3 sequences, with approximately 42% found just once. Sequenced: peripheral blood. Every receptor here comes from an adult man with Graves' ophthalmopathy.

This chain uses TRBV7-8 with TRBJ2-6, with 8 bases aligning to TRBD2. The length of the CDR3 is 17 residues. J gave up 5 bases and V 1 base, and 7 bases lay outside the gene matches. The germline CDR1 and CDR2 sequences are SGHVS and FQNEAQ. In DNA form, the CDR3 reads TGTGCCAGCAGCTTAGGCGGGGGGACTTCCAGGGCCAACGTCCTGACTTTC. Translated: CASSLGGGTSRANVLTF.

Turning to this clonotype: As the CDR3 is not closed by the conserved phenylalanine or tryptophan, this likely results from a read error. This rearrangement joins TRBV7-9 to TRBJ1-4, with D unresolved. CDR3 length: 12 amino acids. Between the trimmed V and J ends, which lost 1 base and 7 bases, there was a span of 4 bases. CDR1 is SEHNR, CDR2 FQNEAQ, per germline (reference sequence). CDR3 in amino acids: CASSLGREKLFS. DNA of the CDR3: TGTGCCAGCAGCTTAGGACGTGAAAAACTGTTTTCT.

This clonotype showed up many times. The chain combines TRBV20-1 with TRBJ1-2; D is perhaps TRBD1 (6 bases). Germline CDR1 reads DFQATT; CDR2 reads SNEGSKA (reference sequence). The V end was cut by 6 bases, the J end by 4 bases, with 12 bases between. The length of the CDR3 is 12 residues. CDR3 coding DNA: TGCAGTGCAGATACAGGGACCTATGGCTACACCTTC. As protein: CSADTGTYGYTF.

The chain joins TRBV14 to TRBJ2-2; D not certain. Deletions cut 5 bases from V and 6 bases from J, with 10 bases between. This CDR3 contains 13 residues. Germline V gene data show CDR1 as SGHDN and CDR2 as FVKESK. CDR3 residues: CASSVVPAGELFF. In DNA form, the CDR3 reads TGTGCCAGCAGCGTAGTCCCGGCCGGGGAGCTGTTTTTT.

V and J are TRBV7-8 and TRBJ2-5; TRBD2 matches at 10 bases. Germline V gene lookup returns CDR1 SGHVS and CDR2 FQNEAQ. The CDR3 is 14 residues long. V gave up 6 bases and J gave up 0 bases; unmatched junction bases: 1. The CDR3 DNA sequence: TGTGCCAGCAGAGGACTAGCGGACCAAGAGACCCAGTACTTC. Protein sequence: CASRGLADQETQYF.

This chain links TRBV7-3 with TRBJ2-5; D not certain. This CDR3 is 13 amino acids long. The germline gives CDR1 SGHTA, CDR2 FQGTGA. V lost 1 base and J 3 bases, leaving 6 bases between the germline ends. The CDR3 loop reads CASSLRAKETQYF. CDR3 DNA: TGTGCCAGCAGCTTAAGGGCGAAAGAGACCCAGTACTTC.

This chain links TRBV14 with TRBJ1-2; D gene ambiguous. V shed 4 bases and J shed 4 bases, with 10 bases lying between them. From germline, CDR1 is SGHDN and CDR2 FVKESK. This CDR3 comprises 13 residues. CDR3 loop: CASSPLGSYGYTF. As DNA, the CDR3 is TGTGCCAGCAGCCCTCTAGGGTCCTATGGCTACACCTTC. The full variable domain, with the rest looked up from reference TRBV14 and TRBJ1-2, is EAGVTQFPSHSVIEKGQTVTLRCDPISGHDNLYWYRRVMGKEIKFLLHFVKESKQDESGMPNNRFLAERTGGTYSTLKVQPAELEDSGVYFCASSPLGSYGYTFGSGTRLTVV.

In this sample, this clonotype turned up a few times. V gene TRBV19 combines with J gene TRBJ2-6; D is perhaps TRBD1 or TRBD2 (5 bases each). Trimming removed 5 bases at V and 4 bases at J, with 9 bases between. Germline assignment: CDR1 LNHDA and CDR2 SQIVND (reference sequence). CDR3 size: 14 residues. The CDR3 DNA sequence: TGTGCCAGTAGTTACGGGGCAGGGGCCAACGTCCTGACTTTC. Its protein product is CASSYGAGANVLTF.

This clonotype showed up just a few times. The chain is built from TRBV7-3 and TRBJ2-5, with TRBD1 as a possible D gene (6 bases). V lost 3 bases, J lost 3 bases, and 8 bases lay in between. The CDR3 totals 13 residues. Germline V gene lookup returns CDR1 SGHTA and CDR2 FQGTGA. The CDR3 nucleotides are TGTGCCAGCAGCTTTAGACAGGAAGAGACCCAGTACTTC. This codes for CASSFRQEETQYF.

A word on this clonotype: The junction does not match germline at one end; this may be a read error. The chain employs TRBV20-1 and TRBJ2-5, with 7 nucleotides matching TRBD1. Looked up from germline, CDR1 is DFQATT and CDR2 is SNEGSKA (reference sequence). CDR3 length: 13 residues. Written as DNA, the CDR3 is TGCAGTGCGGATCGGGACAGCCAAGAGGCCCAGTACTTC. Amino acid sequence: CSADRDSQEAQYF.

The J gene is TRBJ2-7, the V gene TRBV10-3; D unclear. The CDR3 is 12 amino acids. Germline assignment: CDR1 ENHRY and CDR2 SYGVKD. V was pared by 10 bases and J by 3 bases, with 13 bases between. The DNA of the CDR3 is TGTGCCAGCCCCACGGACGACTACGAGCAGTACTTC. Protein: CASPTDDYEQYF.

V gene TRBV10-3 combines with J gene TRBJ1-2; the match to TRBD1 covers 7 bases. From germline, CDR1 is ENHRY and CDR2 SYGVKD. The J segment lost 6 bases and the V segment lost 4 bases, leaving 5 bases of the junction unmatched. This CDR3 comprises 13 residues. The CDR3 DNA reads TGTGCCATCAGTGCGGGACAGAGAGATGGCTACACCTTC. This codes for CAISAGQRDGYTF.

By share, this clonotype counts as medium-sized. The chain links TRBV9 to TRBJ2-2, with 10 bases fitting TRBD2. The CDR3 sequence is 18 residues long. Germline lookup yields CDR1 SGDLS and CDR2 YYNGEE. V shed 0 bases, J shed 1 base, and the junction held 6 bases outside the gene matches. The CDR3 sequence: CASSVVPLAGVNTGELFF. CDR3 in DNA: TGTGCCAGCAGCGTAGTACCCCTAGCGGGGGTGAACACCGGGGAGCTGTTTTTT.

The chain recombines TRBV28 with TRBJ2-5; D perhaps matches TRBD2 (6 bases). The CDR3 has 14 amino acids. The V gene's germline CDR1 is MDHEN and CDR2 SYDVKM. Between the trimmed V and J ends, which lost 3 bases and 5 bases, there was a span of 13 bases. The CDR3 reads CASSFPGGLETQYF. The CDR3 region has the DNA TGTGCCAGCAGTTTCCCTGGGGGGTTGGAGACCCAGTACTTC.

Written as DNA, the CDR3 is TGTGCCACCAGCCCCAGGGGGCGAACAGATACGCAGTATTTT. Translated: CATSPRGRTDTQYF. V is TRBV15 and J is TRBJ2-3; 8 nucleotides match TRBD1. V was clipped by 5 bases and J by 3 bases; unmatched bases: 4. Germline V lookup: CDR1 LNHNV, CDR2 YYDKDF (reference sequence). The CDR3 sequence is 14 residues long.

This clonotype was seen many times. The chain combines TRBV11-3 with TRBJ2-7; D is unclear. Germline assignment: CDR1 SGHNT and CDR2 YENEEA. This CDR3 is 12 amino acids long. V was shortened by 5 bases and J by 6 bases, with 11 bases between the two germline ends. CDR3 protein: CASSQSSIEQYF. CDR3 DNA: TGTGCCAGCAGCCAGTCTAGTATCGAGCAGTACTTC.

The rearrangement uses TRBV9 and TRBJ2-5; D is perhaps TRBD2 (6 bases). This CDR3 has 15 amino acids. Trimming shortened V by 4 bases and J by 2 bases, and 15 bases separated the two germline ends. Germline CDR1 is SGDLS and CDR2 is YYNGEE. DNA for the CDR3: TGTGCCAGCAGCCCTTCTGGCGGGGAACAAGAGACCCAGTACTTC. Translated: CASSPSGGEQETQYF.

At least ten counts were recorded for this clonotype. The chain has TRBV20-1 and TRBJ2-2, with 12 bases lining up with TRBD2. This CDR3 is 19 amino acids long. Looked up from germline, CDR1 is DFQATT and CDR2 is SNEGSKA (reference sequence). Trimming at V came to 0 bases and at J to 3 bases, leaving 11 bases not matched to a gene. CDR3 loop: CSARDTASGRAEYTGELFF. The CDR3 DNA is TGCAGTGCTAGAGATACGGCTAGCGGGAGGGCCGAGTACACCGGGGAGCTGTTTTTT.

This clonotype was seen more than once but under ten times. The chain carries TRBV20-1 and TRBJ2-7; 7 bases align to TRBD2. Germline V lookup: CDR1 DFQATT, CDR2 SNEGSKA (reference sequence). The CDR3 consists of 15 residues. Germline trimming cut 6 bases from V and 0 bases from J; bases unmatched to any gene: 11. The CDR3 region is CSARPAGTISYEQYF. Written as DNA, the CDR3 is TGCAGTGCCAGACCGGCCGGGACTATCTCCTACGAGCAGTACTTC.

In this sample, this clonotype turned up a few times. This chain uses TRBV7-9 with TRBJ1-2; TRBD1 aligns across 10 bases. The J segment lost 7 bases and the V segment lost 3 bases, leaving 11 bases of the junction unmatched. The length of the CDR3 is 16 residues. CDR1 SEHNR and CDR2 FQNEAQ come from the germline V gene (reference sequence). The chain's CDR3 is CASSFGQGENFGGYTF. Written as DNA, the CDR3 is TGTGCCAGCAGCTTCGGACAGGGGGAAAACTTTGGTGGCTACACCTTC. Looking up the rest from reference TRBV7-9 and TRBJ1-2 gives the full variable domain: DTGVSQNPRHKITKRGQNVTFRCDPISEHNRLYWYRQTLGQGPEFLTYFQNEAQLEKSRLLSDRFSAERPKGSFSTLEIQRTEQGDSAMYLCASSFGQGENFGGYTFGSGTRLTVV.

Comment on this clonotype: One junction end does not reproduce the germline sequence, and a read error may be involved. J is TRBJ2-7 and V is TRBV5-1; D gene unclear. Germline lookup yields CDR1 SGHRS and CDR2 YFSETQ. The CDR3 is made up of 11 amino acids. The CDR3 DNA follows: TGTGCCAGCAGCTTAAGTGGGGAGCAGTACTTC. Protein sequence: CASSLSGEQYF.

This chain connects TRBV19 to TRBJ2-7; tentative D call: TRBD2 (10 bases). The V end lost 5 bases, the J end lost 3 bases, and 35 bases lay between the germline ends. Germline-derived CDR1 and CDR2 are LNHDA and SQIVND (reference sequence). The CDR3 consists of 21 residues. The CDR3 protein is CASSPSQGDREGSGRLYEQYF. The CDR3 bases are TGTGCCAGTAGTCCCTCCCAAGGGGACAGGGAAGGTAGCGGGAGGCTCTACGAGCAGTACTTC.

This clonotype was picked up a small number of times. The rearrangement links TRBV19 to TRBJ2-7; 11 bases align to TRBD1. Germline V lookup: CDR1 LNHDA, CDR2 SQIVND (reference sequence). Germline trimming cut 6 bases from V and 6 bases from J; bases unmatched to any gene: 7. There are 14 residues in the CDR3. The CDR3 spells CASRTGGTGGEQYF. The CDR3 coding sequence is TGTGCCAGTAGAACCGGCGGGACAGGGGGCGAGCAGTACTTC.

This chain uses TRBV29-1 with TRBJ2-6; tentative D call: TRBD2 (6 bases). CDR1 and CDR2 (germline): SQVTM, ANQGSEA. The ends were cut back, 7 bases at V and 1 base at J, with 11 bases in the middle. The CDR3 spans 14 residues. In DNA form, the CDR3 reads TGCAGCGCCGAGGAGGGGTCTGGGGCCAACGTCCTGACTTTC. This translates into CSAEEGSGANVLTF.

V gene TRBV7-6 combines with J gene TRBJ2-6, with TRBD2 matching over 7 bases. This CDR3 has 18 amino acids. Trimming cost V 4 bases and J 0 bases; bases outside gene matches: 9. In germline, CDR1 is SGHVS, CDR2 FNYEAQ. The CDR3 sequence: CASSSGGNRYSGANVLTF. The CDR3 nucleotides read TGTGCCAGCAGCTCCGGGGGGAACAGATACTCTGGGGCCAACGTCCTGACTTTC.